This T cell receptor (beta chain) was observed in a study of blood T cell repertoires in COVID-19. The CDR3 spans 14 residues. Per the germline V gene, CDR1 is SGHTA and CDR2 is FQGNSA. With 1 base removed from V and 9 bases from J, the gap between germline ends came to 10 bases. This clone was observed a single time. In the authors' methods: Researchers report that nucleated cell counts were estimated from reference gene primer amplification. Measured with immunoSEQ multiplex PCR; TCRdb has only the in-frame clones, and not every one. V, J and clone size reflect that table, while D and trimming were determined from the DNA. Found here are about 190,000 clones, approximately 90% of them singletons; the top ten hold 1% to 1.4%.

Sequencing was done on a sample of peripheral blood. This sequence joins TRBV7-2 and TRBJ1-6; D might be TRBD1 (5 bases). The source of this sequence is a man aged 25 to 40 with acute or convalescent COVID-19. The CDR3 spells CASSLGRALSPLHF. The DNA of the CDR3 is TGTGCCAGCAGCTTAGGCAGGGCCCTTTCACCCCTCCACTTT.